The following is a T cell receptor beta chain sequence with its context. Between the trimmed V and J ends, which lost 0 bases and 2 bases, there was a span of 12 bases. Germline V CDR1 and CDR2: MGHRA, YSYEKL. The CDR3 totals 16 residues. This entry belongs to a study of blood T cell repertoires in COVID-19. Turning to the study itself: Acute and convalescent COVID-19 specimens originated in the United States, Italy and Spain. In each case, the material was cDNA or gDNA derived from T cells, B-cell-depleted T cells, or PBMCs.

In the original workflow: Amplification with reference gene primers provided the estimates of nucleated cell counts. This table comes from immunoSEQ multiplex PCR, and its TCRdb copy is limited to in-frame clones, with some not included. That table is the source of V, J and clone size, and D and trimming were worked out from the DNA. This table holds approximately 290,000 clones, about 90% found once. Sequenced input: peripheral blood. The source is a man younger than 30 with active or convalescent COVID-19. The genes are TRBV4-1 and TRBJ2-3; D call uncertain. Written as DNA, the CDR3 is TGCGCCAGCAGCCAAGAATGGGCAAATCCCACAGATACGCAGTATTTT. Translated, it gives CASSQEWANPTDTQYF.